This TCR beta chain was sequenced for a study of cytomegalovirus exposure and HLA in healthy donors. Study findings and constraints: In vitro work confirmed that a few CMV-associated chains recognize CMV antigens. The authors considered a cluster of highly shared sequence variants likely to be a sequencing artifact.

Amplification used 60 Vbeta primers and 13 Jbeta primers. TCRdb's copy holds only in-frame clones and misses some; the assay was immunoSEQ multiplex PCR. Here the sample spans over 150,000 clones, approximately 78% being singletons. About this clone: The antigen is not known.

The clonotype comes from a woman between 50 and 59 years old in good health and CMV-seropositive. Sequencing input: PBMCs.

CDR3 loop: CASSYSTASGETQYF. CDR3 DNA: TGTGCCAGCAGTTACTCGACAGCCTCAGGGGAGACCCAGTACTTC. The chain has TRBV6-5 and TRBJ2-5; possibly TRBD1 for D (5 bases). Germline CDR1 MNHEY, CDR2 SVGAGI. V was cut by 0 bases and J by 5 bases, with 13 bases left in between. This CDR3 contains 15 residues.